This T cell receptor (beta chain) was recorded in a study of T cell repertoires in cytomegalovirus infection. Study overall: Recently identified HLA-C-restricted and well-studied HLA-B-restricted CMV epitopes were used. TCR beta signatures that were public indicated CMV infection and matching HLA type. Study-level points and caveats: In two of eight donors, the top clonotype was HLA-C-restricted CMV-specific.

TCRdb independently ran MiXCR on the reads; one entry per CDR3 protein. The table shows 650,000 to 850,000 distinct CDR3 sequences, with about 29% occurring only once. Germline V lookup: CDR1 ENHRY, CDR2 SYGVKD. This CDR3 has 16 amino acids. V was pared by 6 bases and J by 1 base, with 6 bases of the junction left unmatched. In regard to this clonotype: Its matching antigen is unknown.

Here the sequenced sample was cultured CD8+ T cells from PBMCs, taken from culture after CMV antigen stimulation. The J gene is TRBJ2-7, the V gene TRBV10-3, with 13 bases fitting TRBD2. The sequence derives from a human donor in good health (CMV status not recorded). Some clones in this sample may be carry-over from other donors' samples. The CDR3: CAISQRLAGGSYEQYF. The CDR3 region has the DNA TGTGCCATCAGCCAAAGACTAGCGGGGGGTTCCTACGAGCAGTACTTC.